This T cell receptor (beta chain) was captured in a study of cytomegalovirus exposure and HLA in healthy donors. CDR1 and CDR2 (germline): SGHDN, FVKESK. V was clipped by 0 bases and J by 0 bases, with 12 bases between them. This CDR3 is built from 17 residues. Researchers ran the PCR with 60 Vbeta and 13 Jbeta primers. TCRdb's table, derived via immunoSEQ multiplex PCR, lists solely in-frame clones and lacks some. The table has hundreds of thousands of clones, 82% seen once. The receptor was derived from a middle-aged man in good health and CMV-seropositive. The chain recombines TRBV14 with TRBJ1-3, with D tentatively TRBD1 (5 bases). The specimen was PBMCs. CDR3 region: CASSQDRGTTSGNTIYF. The CDR3 DNA reads as TGTGCCAGCAGCCAAGATCGGGGGACTACCTCTGGAAACACCATATATTTT.